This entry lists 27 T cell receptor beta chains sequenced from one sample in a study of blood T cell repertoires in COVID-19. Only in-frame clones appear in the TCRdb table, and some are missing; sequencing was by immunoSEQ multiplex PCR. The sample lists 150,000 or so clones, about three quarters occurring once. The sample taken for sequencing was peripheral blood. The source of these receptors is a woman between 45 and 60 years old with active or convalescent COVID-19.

The CDR3 protein is CASSGLAGTETQYF. The CDR3 DNA sequence: TGTGCCAGCAGTGGACTAGCGGGCACGGAGACCCAGTACTTC. V and J are TRBV6-6 and TRBJ2-5, with 11 positions matching TRBD2. J lost 5 bases, V lost 5 bases, and 4 bases had no gene match. This CDR3 comprises 14 residues. Germline V lookup: CDR1 MNHNY, CDR2 SVGAGI (reference sequence).

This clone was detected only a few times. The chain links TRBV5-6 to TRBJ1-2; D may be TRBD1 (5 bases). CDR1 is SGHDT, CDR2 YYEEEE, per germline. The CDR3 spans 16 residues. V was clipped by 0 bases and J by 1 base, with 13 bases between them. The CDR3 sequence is CASSLEGPNVNYGYTF. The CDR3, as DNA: TGTGCCAGCAGCTTGGAGGGGCCCAATGTTAACTATGGCTACACCTTC. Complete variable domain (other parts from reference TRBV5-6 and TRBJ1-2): DAGVTQSPTHLIKTRGQQVTLRCSPKSGHDTVSWYQQALGQGPQFIFQYYEEEERQRGNFPDRFSGHQFPNYSSELNVNALLLGDSALYLCASSLEGPNVNYGYTFGSGTRLTVV.

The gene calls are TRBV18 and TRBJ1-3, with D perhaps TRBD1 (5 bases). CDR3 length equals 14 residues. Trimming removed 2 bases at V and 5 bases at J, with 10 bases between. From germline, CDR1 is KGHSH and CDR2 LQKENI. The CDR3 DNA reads TGTGCCAGCTCACCAAACAGGTCAAGAAACACCATATATTTT. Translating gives CASSPNRSRNTIYF.

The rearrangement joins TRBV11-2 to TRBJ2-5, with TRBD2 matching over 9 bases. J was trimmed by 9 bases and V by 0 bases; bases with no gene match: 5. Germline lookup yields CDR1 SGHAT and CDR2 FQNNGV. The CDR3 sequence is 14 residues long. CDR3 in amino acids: CASSLEASGVAQYF. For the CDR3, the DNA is TGTGCCAGCAGCTTAGAGGCTAGCGGGGTTGCCCAGTACTTC.

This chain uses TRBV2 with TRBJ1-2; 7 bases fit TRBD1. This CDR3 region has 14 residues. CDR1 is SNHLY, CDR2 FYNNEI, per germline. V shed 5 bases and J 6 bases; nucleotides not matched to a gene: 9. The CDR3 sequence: CASSQENRGHGYTF. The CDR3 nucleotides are TGTGCCAGCAGTCAGGAAAACAGGGGCCATGGCTACACCTTC.

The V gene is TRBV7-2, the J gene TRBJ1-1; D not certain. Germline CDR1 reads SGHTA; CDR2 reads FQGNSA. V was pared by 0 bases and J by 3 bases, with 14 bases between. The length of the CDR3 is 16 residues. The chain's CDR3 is CASSLATRREDTEAFF. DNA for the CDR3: TGTGCCAGCAGCTTAGCGACAAGGCGGGAGGACACTGAAGCTTTCTTT. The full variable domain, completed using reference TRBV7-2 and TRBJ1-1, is GAGVSQSPSNKVTEKGKDVELRCDPISGHTALYWYRQSLGQGLEFLIYFQGNSAPDKSGLPSDRFSAERTGGSVSTLTIQRTQQEDSAVYLCASSLATRREDTEAFFGQGTRLTVV.

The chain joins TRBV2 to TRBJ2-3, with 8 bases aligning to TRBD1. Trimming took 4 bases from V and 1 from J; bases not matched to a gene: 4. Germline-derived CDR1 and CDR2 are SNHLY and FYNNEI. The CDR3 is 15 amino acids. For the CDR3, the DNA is TGTGCCAGCAGTGCTCAGGGGGCTGGCACAGATACGCAGTATTTT. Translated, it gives CASSAQGAGTDTQYF.

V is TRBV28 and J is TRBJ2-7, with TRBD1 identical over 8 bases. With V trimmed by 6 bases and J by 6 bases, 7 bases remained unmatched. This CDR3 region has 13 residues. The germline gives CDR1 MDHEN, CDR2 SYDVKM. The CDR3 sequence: CASSNGQGREQYF. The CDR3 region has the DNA TGTGCCAGCAGCAACGGACAGGGCCGCGAGCAGTACTTC.

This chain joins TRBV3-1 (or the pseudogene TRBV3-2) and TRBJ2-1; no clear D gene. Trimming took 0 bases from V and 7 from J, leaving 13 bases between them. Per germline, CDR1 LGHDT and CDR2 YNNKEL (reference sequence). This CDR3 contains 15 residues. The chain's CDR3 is CASSQEATPWNEQFF. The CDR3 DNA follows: TGTGCCAGCAGCCAAGAGGCGACTCCGTGGAATGAGCAGTTCTTC.

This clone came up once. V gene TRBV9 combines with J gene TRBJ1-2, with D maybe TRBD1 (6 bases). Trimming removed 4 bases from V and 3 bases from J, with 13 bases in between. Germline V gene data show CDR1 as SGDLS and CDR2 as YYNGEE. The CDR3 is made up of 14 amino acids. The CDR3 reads CASSRAGDDYGYTF. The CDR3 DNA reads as TGTGCCAGCAGCAGGGCAGGGGATGACTATGGCTACACCTTC.

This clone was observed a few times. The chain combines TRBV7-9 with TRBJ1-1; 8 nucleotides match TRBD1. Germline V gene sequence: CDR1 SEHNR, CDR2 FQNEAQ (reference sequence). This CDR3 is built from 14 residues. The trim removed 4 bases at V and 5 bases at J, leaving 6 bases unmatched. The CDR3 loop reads CASSSGGSKTEAFF. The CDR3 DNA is TGTGCCAGCAGCTCAGGGGGCTCGAAAACTGAAGCTTTCTTT.

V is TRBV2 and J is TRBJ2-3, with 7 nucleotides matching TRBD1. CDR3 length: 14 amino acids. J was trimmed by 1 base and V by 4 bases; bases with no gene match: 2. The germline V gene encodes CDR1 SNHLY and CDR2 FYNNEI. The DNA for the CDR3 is TGTGCCAGCAGTGCCACAGGGGGCACAGATACGCAGTATTTT. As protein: CASSATGGTDTQYF.

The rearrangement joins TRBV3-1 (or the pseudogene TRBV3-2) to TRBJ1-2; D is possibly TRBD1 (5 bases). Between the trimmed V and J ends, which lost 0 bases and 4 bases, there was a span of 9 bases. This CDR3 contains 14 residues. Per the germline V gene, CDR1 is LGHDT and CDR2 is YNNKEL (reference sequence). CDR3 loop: CASSQDWRGYGYTF. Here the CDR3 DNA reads TGTGCCAGCAGCCAAGACTGGAGGGGCTATGGCTACACCTTC.

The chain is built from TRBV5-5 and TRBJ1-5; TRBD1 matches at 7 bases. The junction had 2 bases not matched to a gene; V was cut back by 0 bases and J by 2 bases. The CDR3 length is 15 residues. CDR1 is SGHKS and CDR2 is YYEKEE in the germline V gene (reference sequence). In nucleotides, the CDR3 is TGTGCCAGCAGCTTGGTTACAGGGGGCAATCAGCCCCAGCATTTT. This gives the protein CASSLVTGGNQPQHF.

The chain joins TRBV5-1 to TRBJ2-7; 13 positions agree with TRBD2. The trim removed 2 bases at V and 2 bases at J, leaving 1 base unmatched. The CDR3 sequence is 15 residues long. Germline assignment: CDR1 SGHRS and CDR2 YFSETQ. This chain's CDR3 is CASSLLAGGAYEQYF. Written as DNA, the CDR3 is TGCGCCAGCAGCTTACTAGCGGGGGGGGCCTACGAGCAGTACTTC.

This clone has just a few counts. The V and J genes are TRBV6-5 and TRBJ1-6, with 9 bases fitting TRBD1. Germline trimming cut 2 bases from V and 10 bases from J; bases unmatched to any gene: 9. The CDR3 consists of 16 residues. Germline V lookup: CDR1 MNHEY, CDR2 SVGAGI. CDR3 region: CASSYGGQGRDSPLHF. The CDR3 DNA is TGTGCCAGCAGTTACGGGGGACAGGGACGTGACTCACCCCTCCACTTT.

As DNA, the CDR3 is TGTGCCAGCAGCTTATCCACCGCTCACCAGGTGTTGAACACTGAAGCTTTCTTT. It codes for CASSLSTAHQVLNTEAFF. The chain has TRBV7-2 and TRBJ1-1; D call uncertain. CDR1 is SGHTA and CDR2 is FQGNSA in the germline V gene. V was cut by 2 bases and J by 0 bases, with 19 bases left in between. The CDR3 totals 18 residues.

Here the CDR3 DNA reads TGCAGTCCGATTTGGGGGCTTGAAGCTTTCTTT. The encoded protein is CSPIWGLEAFF. This rearrangement joins TRBV20-1 to TRBJ1-1; D might be TRBD1 (6 bases). Germline V gives CDR1 DFQATT, CDR2 SNEGSKA (reference sequence). Trimming took off 8 bases at V and 7 bases at J, with 14 bases between the two ends. The CDR3 is 11 residues long.

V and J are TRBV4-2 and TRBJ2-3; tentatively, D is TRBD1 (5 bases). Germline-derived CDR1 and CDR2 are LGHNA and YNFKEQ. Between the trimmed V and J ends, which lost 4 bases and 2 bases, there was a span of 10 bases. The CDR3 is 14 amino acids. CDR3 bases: TGTGCCAGCAGCCTTCGACAGTACACAGATACGCAGTATTTT. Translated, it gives CASSLRQYTDTQYF.

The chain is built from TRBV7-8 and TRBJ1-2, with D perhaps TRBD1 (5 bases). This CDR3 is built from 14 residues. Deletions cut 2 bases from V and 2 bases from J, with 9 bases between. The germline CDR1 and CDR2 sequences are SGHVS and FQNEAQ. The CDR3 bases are TGTGCCAGCAGCTTATTGCAGGGCAACTATGGCTACACCTTC. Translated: CASSLLQGNYGYTF.

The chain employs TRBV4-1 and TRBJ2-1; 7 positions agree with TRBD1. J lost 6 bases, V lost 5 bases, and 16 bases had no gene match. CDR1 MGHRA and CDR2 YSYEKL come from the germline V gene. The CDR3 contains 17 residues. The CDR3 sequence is CASSSQPGTATSNEQFF. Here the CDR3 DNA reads TGCGCCAGCAGCAGTCAACCCGGGACAGCAACCTCCAATGAGCAGTTCTTC.

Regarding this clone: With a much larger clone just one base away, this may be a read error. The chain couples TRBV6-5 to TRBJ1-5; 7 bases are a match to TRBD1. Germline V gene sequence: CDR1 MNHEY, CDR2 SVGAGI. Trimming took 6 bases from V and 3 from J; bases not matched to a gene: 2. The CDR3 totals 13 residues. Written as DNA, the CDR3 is TGTGCCAGCAGGGGACAGTTCAATCAGCCCCAGCATTTT. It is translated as CASRGQFNQPQHF.

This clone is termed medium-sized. The chain's CDR3 is CSATPQETQYF. CDR3 nucleotide sequence: TGCAGTGCTACCCCGCAAGAGACCCAGTACTTC. This sequence joins TRBV20-1 and TRBJ2-5; no clear D. CDR3 length equals 11 residues. Deletions cut 4 bases from V and 2 bases from J, with 5 bases between. Per germline, CDR1 DFQATT and CDR2 SNEGSKA (reference sequence).

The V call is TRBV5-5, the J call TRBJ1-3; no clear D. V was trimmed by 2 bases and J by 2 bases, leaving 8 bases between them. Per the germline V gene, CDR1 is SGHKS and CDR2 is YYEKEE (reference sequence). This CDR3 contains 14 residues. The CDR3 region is CASSFGVTGNTIYF. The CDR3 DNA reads TGTGCCAGCAGCTTCGGAGTTACTGGAAACACCATATATTTT.

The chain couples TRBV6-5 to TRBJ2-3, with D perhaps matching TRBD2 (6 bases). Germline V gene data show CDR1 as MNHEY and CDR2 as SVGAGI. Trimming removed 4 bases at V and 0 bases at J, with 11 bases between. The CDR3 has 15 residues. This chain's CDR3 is CASSSWEASTDTQYF. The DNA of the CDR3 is TGTGCCAGCAGTTCCTGGGAGGCTAGCACAGATACGCAGTATTTT.

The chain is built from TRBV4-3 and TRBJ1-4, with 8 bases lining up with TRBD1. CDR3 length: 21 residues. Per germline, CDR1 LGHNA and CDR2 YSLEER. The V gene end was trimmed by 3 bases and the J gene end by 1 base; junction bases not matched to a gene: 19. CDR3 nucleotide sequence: TGCGCCAGCAGCCATTATATCTCCGGGACAGGTTTTTTAGGAACTAATGAAAAACTGTTTTTT. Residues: CASSHYISGTGFLGTNEKLFF.

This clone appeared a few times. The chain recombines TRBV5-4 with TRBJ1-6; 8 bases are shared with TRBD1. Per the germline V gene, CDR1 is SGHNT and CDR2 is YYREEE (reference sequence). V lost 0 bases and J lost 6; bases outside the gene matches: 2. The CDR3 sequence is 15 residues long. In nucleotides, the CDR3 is TGTGCCAGCAGCTTGGACAGGGGGTCTAATTCACCCCTCCACTTT. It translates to CASSLDRGSNSPLHF.